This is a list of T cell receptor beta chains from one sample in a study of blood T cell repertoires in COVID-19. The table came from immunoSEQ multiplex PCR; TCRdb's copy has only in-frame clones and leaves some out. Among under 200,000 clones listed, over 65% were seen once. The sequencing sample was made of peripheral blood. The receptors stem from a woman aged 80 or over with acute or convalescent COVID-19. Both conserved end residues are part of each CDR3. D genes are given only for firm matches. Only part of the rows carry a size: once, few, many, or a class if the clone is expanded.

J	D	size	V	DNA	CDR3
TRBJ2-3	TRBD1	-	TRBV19	TGTGCCAGTAGGCTACAGGGGGTCGCAGATACGCAGTATTTT	CASRLQGVADTQYF
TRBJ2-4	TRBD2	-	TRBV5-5	TGTGCCAGCAGTACGGCGGTAACTAGCGGAAACATTCAGTACTTC	CASSTAVTSGNIQYF
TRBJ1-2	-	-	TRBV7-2	TGTGCCAGCAGCTCGCAGACAGCTAACTATGGCTACACCTTC	CASSSQTANYGYTF
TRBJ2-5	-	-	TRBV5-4	TGTGCCAGCAGCTTGGCAGGTCGAGAGACCCAGTACTTC	CASSLAGRETQYF
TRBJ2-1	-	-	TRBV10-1	TGCGCCAGCAGTGATCGCGCGAGCTCCTACAATGAGCAGTTCTTC	CASSDRASSYNEQFF
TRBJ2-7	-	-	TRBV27	TGTGCCAGCAGTTTCCCCGGGACACTTTTACCCTACGAGCAGTACTTC	CASSFPGTLLPYEQYF
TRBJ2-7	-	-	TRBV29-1	TGCAGCGTGAGGACGGGAGATTCCTACGAGCAGTACTTC	CSVRTGDSYEQYF
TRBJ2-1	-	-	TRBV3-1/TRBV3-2	TGTGCCAGCAGCGAACGCCCGGCGGACAATGAGCAGTTCTTC	CASSERPADNEQFF
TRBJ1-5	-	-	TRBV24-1	TGTGCCACCAGTGAAGCCCCCTACTCGGGGATGAGGCAGCCCCAGCATTTT	CATSEAPYSGMRQPQHF
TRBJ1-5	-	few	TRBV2	TGTGCCAGCAGTGAAGCCACGGGGGATCAGCCCCAGCATTTT	CASSEATGDQPQHF
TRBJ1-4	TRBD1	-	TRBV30	TGTGCCTGGAGTGTAAATTGGGGACAGGGAAATGAAAAACTGTTTTTT	CAWSVNWGQGNEKLFF
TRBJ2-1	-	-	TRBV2	TGTGCCAGCATACGGAGGAGTGAGGGCAATGAGCAGTTCTTC	CASIRRSEGNEQFF
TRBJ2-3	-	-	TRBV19	TGTGCCAGTAGTATAGGAGGGTCCGTTCAAAATACGCAGTATTTT	CASSIGGSVQNTQYF
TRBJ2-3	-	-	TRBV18	TGTGCCAGCTCACCCACACAGGGAGCGGGGAGCACAGATACGCAGTATTTT	CASSPTQGAGSTDTQYF
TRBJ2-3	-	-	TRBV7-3	TGTGCCAGCAGCTTAACCGCGGACTACACAGATACGCAGTATTTT	CASSLTADYTDTQYF
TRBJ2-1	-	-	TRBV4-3	TGCGCCAGCAGCCAAACGGTGGGCCCGTGGAATGAGCAGTTCTTC	CASSQTVGPWNEQFF
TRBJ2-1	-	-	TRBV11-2	TGTGCCAGCAGCTTAGGGCTTCCCAATGAGCAGTTCTTC	CASSLGLPNEQFF
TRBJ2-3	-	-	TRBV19	TGTGCCAGTAGTATTGAGCTAGCAGCAGATACGCAGTATTTT	CASSIELAADTQYF
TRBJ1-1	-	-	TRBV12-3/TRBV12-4	TGTGCCAGCAGTTTATTAGTGAACACTGAAGCTTTCTTT	CASSLLVNTEAFF
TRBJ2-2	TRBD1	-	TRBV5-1	TGCGCCAGCAGCGTCGCCGGGACAGGGACGAACACCGGGGAGCTGTTTTTT	CASSVAGTGTNTGELFF
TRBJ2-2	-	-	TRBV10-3	TGTGCCATCAGGGACTCTAGATTGAACACCGGGGAGCTGTTTTTT	CAIRDSRLNTGELFF
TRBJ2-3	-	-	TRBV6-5	TGTGCCAGCGGCAGGGGACAAGGCACAGATACGCAGTATTTT	CASGRGQGTDTQYF
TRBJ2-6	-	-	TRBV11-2	TGTGCCAGCAGTTACCAGACTCTCGGGGCCAACGTCCTGACTTTC	CASSYQTLGANVLTF
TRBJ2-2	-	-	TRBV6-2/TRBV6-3	TGTGCCAGCAGTTACTCGTCAGACACCGGGGAGCTGTTTTTT	CASSYSSDTGELFF
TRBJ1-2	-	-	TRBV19	TGTGCCAGTAGTATAGACTCCCAGGGCTACTATGGCTACACCTTC	CASSIDSQGYYGYTF
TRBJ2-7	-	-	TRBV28	TGTGCCAGCAGTCAACTCTTTTTGGAGCAGTACTTC	CASSQLFLEQYF
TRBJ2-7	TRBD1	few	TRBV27	TGTGCCAGCGGCCGCCCCGGGACAGTGTACGAGCAGTACTTC	CASGRPGTVYEQYF
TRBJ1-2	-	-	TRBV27	TGTGCCAGCAGATCCACAGGGAACTATGGCTACACCTTC	CASRSTGNYGYTF
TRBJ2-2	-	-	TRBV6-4	TGTGCCAGCAGCGATCTAGCCGGGGAGCTGTTTTTT	CASSDLAGELFF
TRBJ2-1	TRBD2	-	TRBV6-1	TGTGCCAGCAGTGAAATGAGTAGCGGGACCGATGAGCAGTTCTTC	CASSEMSSGTDEQFF
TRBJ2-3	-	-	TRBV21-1	TGTGCCAGCAGCACCTCCGGGACAGGGGTCACAGATACGCAGTATTTT	CASSTSGTGVTDTQYF
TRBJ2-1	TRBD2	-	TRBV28	TGTGCCAGCAGGAGCGGGATGAGCTCCTACAATGAGCAGTTCTTC	CASRSGMSSYNEQFF
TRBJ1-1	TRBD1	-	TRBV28	TGTGCCAGCAGTTTATTCAGACAGGGTACGTCTGAGATTCTGAACACTGAAGCTTTCTTT	CASSLFRQGTSEILNTEAFF
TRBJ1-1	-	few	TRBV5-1	TGCGCCAGCAGCTTGGGAGAGAACACTGAAGCTTTCTTT	CASSLGENTEAFF
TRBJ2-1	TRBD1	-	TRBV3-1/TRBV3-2	TGTGCCAGCAAGACAGGGGGCCACAATGAGCAGTTCTTC	CASKTGGHNEQFF
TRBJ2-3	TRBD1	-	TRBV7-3	TGTGCCAGCAGCTTAACGGGGACAGGTGCAGATACGCAGTATTTT	CASSLTGTGADTQYF
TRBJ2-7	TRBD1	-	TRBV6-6	TGTGCCAGCACCTGGGCAGGGGGCAGGGACGAGCAGTACTTC	CASTWAGGRDEQYF
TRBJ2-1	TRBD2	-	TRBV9	TGTGCCAGCAGCGTAGCGGGGGGTTTCAATGAGCAGTTCTTC	CASSVAGGFNEQFF
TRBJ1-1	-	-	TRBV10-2	TGCGCCAGCGAAAAGGGAGAGGGAAGTATAAGTGAAGCTTTCTTT	CASEKGEGSISEAFF
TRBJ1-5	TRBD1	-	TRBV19	TGTGCCAGTAGCCCCCAGGGGGGCAATCAGCCCCAGCATTTT	CASSPQGGNQPQHF
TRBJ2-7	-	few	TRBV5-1	TGCGCCAGCAGCTTGGTGGCAGGGGCTTCCTACGAGCAGTACTTC	CASSLVAGASYEQYF